Below, 30 T cell receptor beta chains from the same sample are listed, as sequenced in a study of shared clonotypes between healthy human individuals. Only in-frame clones appear in the TCRdb table, and some are missing; sequencing was by immunoSEQ multiplex PCR. The table lists roughly 1,800,000 clones, over 85% of them singletons. Positively selected for CCR7, the CD45RO-negative cells used as naive CD8 cells excluded terminally differentiated effector memory CD45RA+ cells. Sequencing was carried out using naive CD8+ T cells sorted from blood. The receptors shown here come from a man aged 18 to 29 in good health.

This rearrangement joins TRBV28 to TRBJ2-2; TRBD1 aligns across 7 bases. The CDR3 consists of 14 residues. V lost 5 bases to trimming and J lost 1 base; unmatched junction nucleotides: 1. Per germline, CDR1 MDHEN and CDR2 SYDVKM. DNA of the CDR3: TGTGCCAGCAGTCGACAGGGGAACACCGGGGAGCTGTTTTTT. Residues: CASSRQGNTGELFF.

This chain links TRBV6-6 with TRBJ1-2, with 9 bases fitting TRBD1. The germline gives CDR1 MNHNY, CDR2 SVGAGI (reference sequence). Trimming at V came to 4 bases and at J to 3 bases, leaving 9 bases not matched to a gene. The CDR3 runs to 16 residues. The DNA of the CDR3 is TGTGCCAGCAGTTTAACGGCGACAGGGGGAGACTATGGCTACACCTTC. This gives the protein CASSLTATGGDYGYTF.

The V call is TRBV19, the J call TRBJ1-2, with TRBD1 matching over 8 bases. With 4 bases clipped from V and 6 bases from J, the junction kept 10 bases outside the gene matches. CDR1 LNHDA and CDR2 SQIVND come from the germline V gene (reference sequence). The CDR3 contains 15 residues. CDR3 sequence reads: CASSRKDRDGHGYTF. The CDR3 DNA follows: TGTGCCAGTAGTAGGAAGGACAGGGACGGTCATGGCTACACCTTC.

The chain is built from TRBV25-1 and TRBJ2-5; tentative D call: TRBD2 (5 bases). The CDR3 consists of 15 residues. Germline values: CDR1 MGHDK, CDR2 SYGVNS. V was pared by 3 bases and J by 5 bases, with 16 bases between. The CDR3 reads CASSDWAGPWETQYF. The CDR3 DNA sequence: TGTGCCAGCAGTGATTGGGCGGGCCCGTGGGAGACCCAGTACTTC. Variable domain in full (rest from reference TRBV25-1 and TRBJ2-5): EADIYQTPRYLVIGTGKKITLECSQTMGHDKMYWYQQDPGMELHLIHYSYGVNSTEKGDLSSESTVSRIRTEHFPLTLESARPSHTSQYLCASSDWAGPWETQYFGPGTRLLVL.

This clone was seen once. The rearrangement links TRBV2 to TRBJ2-3; D is undetermined. The CDR3 sequence is 14 residues long. V lost 6 bases and J 0 bases, leaving 10 bases between the germline ends. Germline V CDR1 and CDR2: SNHLY, FYNNEI. CDR3 loop: CASRSFPSTDTQYF. In nucleotides, the CDR3 is TGTGCCAGCAGGTCTTTCCCTAGCACAGATACGCAGTATTTT.

V gene TRBV5-6 combines with J gene TRBJ1-5; tentatively, D is TRBD1 (6 bases). The ends were cut back, 2 bases at V and 6 bases at J, with 12 bases in the middle. Germline assignment: CDR1 SGHDT and CDR2 YYEEEE. The CDR3 sequence is 14 residues long. The CDR3: CASSFGGAGQPQHF. CDR3 nucleotides: TGTGCCAGCAGCTTCGGGGGGGCGGGTCAGCCCCAGCATTTT.

The chain uses TRBV25-1 and TRBJ2-7; TRBD1 matches at 8 bases. The CDR3 extends over 15 amino acids. V shed 0 bases, J shed 6 bases, and the junction held 7 bases outside the gene matches. CDR1 is MGHDK and CDR2 is SYGVNS in the germline V gene. The CDR3 region is CASSEYAGTGGEQYF. The CDR3 DNA reads as TGTGCCAGCAGTGAATATGCCGGGACAGGAGGCGAGCAGTACTTC.

The gene calls are TRBV29-1 and TRBJ2-6, with D possibly TRBD1 on 6 matching bases. Trimming cost V 6 bases and J 4 bases, with 13 bases left between them. Germline assignment: CDR1 SQVTM and CDR2 ANQGSEA. CDR3 length: 14 amino acids. CDR3 DNA sequence: TGCAGCGTGGACACAGGGTTGGGGGCCAACGTCCTGACTTTC. Protein product: CSVDTGLGANVLTF.

This sequence joins TRBV30 and TRBJ1-3; TRBD1 matches at 7 bases. The CDR3 is 13 amino acids. The germline V gene encodes CDR1 GTSNPN and CDR2 SVGIG (reference sequence). Trimming at V came to 2 bases and at J to 6 bases, leaving 4 bases not matched to a gene. The CDR3 DNA reads as TGTGCCTGGAGTACAGGGGTGGCAAACACCATATATTTT. Encoded protein: CAWSTGVANTIYF.

The chain has TRBV9 and TRBJ2-7, with 7 positions matching TRBD1. CDR1 SGDLS and CDR2 YYNGEE come from the germline V gene. Germline trimming cut 4 bases from V and 7 bases from J; bases unmatched to any gene: 8. The CDR3 runs to 13 residues. The DNA of the CDR3 is TGTGCCAGCAGCTACCGACAGGGTGGAGAGCAGTACTTC. Encoded protein: CASSYRQGGEQYF.

This clone was recorded only once. This sample includes further DNA sequences coding for the same CDR3. The rearrangement links TRBV9 to TRBJ2-3; unclear D gene. V was clipped by 0 bases and J by 2 bases, with 4 bases between them. The germline V gene encodes CDR1 SGDLS and CDR2 YYNGEE. The CDR3 is 13 residues long. This CDR3 is CASSVVNTDTQYF. The CDR3 DNA reads as TGTGCCAGCAGCGTAGTCAACACAGATACGCAGTATTTT.

The V call is TRBV4-1, the J call TRBJ1-2, with D perhaps matching TRBD1 (5 bases). Germline V CDR1 and CDR2: MGHRA, YSYEKL. This CDR3 contains 15 residues. V dropped 0 bases and J dropped 6 bases, with 14 bases sitting between them. DNA for the CDR3: TGCGCCAGCAGCCAAGACCCGGAAGGAGGGGATGGCTACACCTTC. The encoded protein is CASSQDPEGGDGYTF.

The chain uses TRBV4-1 and TRBJ1-1; possible D gene TRBD1, 6 bases. Trimming pared 6 bases from V and 6 bases from J, leaving 14 bases between. The CDR3 loop spans 13 amino acids. The germline V gene encodes CDR1 MGHRA and CDR2 YSYEKL. CDR3 in amino acids: CASRERGMAEAFF. The CDR3 coding sequence is TGCGCCAGCAGGGAAAGGGGGATGGCTGAAGCTTTCTTT.

The CDR3 loop is CASSPLGGRTGELFF. CDR3 coding DNA: TGTGCCAGCAGCCCCCTCGGGGGGCGAACCGGGGAGCTGTTTTTT. The J gene is TRBJ2-2, the V gene TRBV27; D is possibly TRBD2 (7 bases). In germline, CDR1 is MNHEY, CDR2 SMNVEV (reference sequence). V was clipped by 6 bases and J by 5 bases, with 16 bases between them. This CDR3 spans 15 amino acids.

The chain uses TRBV27 and TRBJ1-5; TRBD1 is a possible D gene (5 bases). The CDR3 has 18 amino acids. CDR1 and CDR2 from the germline V gene are MNHEY and SMNVEV (reference sequence). Trimming cost V 5 bases and J 2 bases, with 22 bases left between them. The CDR3 is CASSHTVVRGMGNQPQHF. DNA for the CDR3: TGTGCCAGCAGTCATACGGTTGTTCGGGGCATGGGCAATCAGCCCCAGCATTTT.

V gene TRBV4-2 combines with J gene TRBJ1-1, with a possible D match to TRBD1 (6 bases). Germline V gene lookup returns CDR1 LGHNA and CDR2 YNFKEQ. This CDR3 is built from 17 residues. Trimming took 3 bases from V and 6 from J, leaving 23 bases between them. This CDR3 is CASSQGPPNSEGAEAFF. The CDR3 nucleotides read TGTGCCAGCAGCCAGGGACCACCGAACTCGGAGGGGGCTGAAGCTTTCTTT.

The V gene is TRBV27, the J gene TRBJ2-7, with TRBD1 matching 7 bases. CDR1 MNHEY and CDR2 SMNVEV come from the germline V gene (reference sequence). This CDR3 has 15 residues. V shed 3 bases and J 2 bases; nucleotides not matched to a gene: 7. CDR3 sequence: CASSFSTGSTYEQYF. The CDR3 DNA reads TGTGCCAGCAGTTTCTCGACAGGGTCTACCTACGAGCAGTACTTC.

V is TRBV4-2 and J is TRBJ2-7; D ambiguous. Between the trimmed V and J ends, which lost 4 bases and 3 bases, there was a span of 13 bases. Germline CDR1 reads LGHNA; CDR2 reads YNFKEQ. The CDR3 runs to 14 residues. DNA of the CDR3: TGTGCCAGCAGCCCGGACCCCGCGAACTACGAGCAGTACTTC. This codes for CASSPDPANYEQYF.

This chain joins TRBV25-1 and TRBJ2-2, with TRBD1 identical over 9 bases. J was trimmed by 7 bases and V by 4 bases; bases with no gene match: 10. CDR1 is MGHDK, CDR2 SYGVNS, per germline. This CDR3 is built from 16 residues. In DNA, the CDR3 is TGTGCCAGCAGTGCTCCGGGACAGGGTTTTAACGGGGAGCTGTTTTTT. As protein: CASSAPGQGFNGELFF.

Worth noting for this clone: Other nucleotide sequences in the sample specify the same CDR3. V usage is TRBV27 and J usage is TRBJ2-7; the match to TRBD2 covers 8 bases. Germline V CDR1 and CDR2: MNHEY, SMNVEV (reference sequence). With V trimmed by 0 bases and J by 2 bases, 3 bases remained unmatched. The CDR3 extends over 15 amino acids. The chain's CDR3 is CASSLSGTRTYEQYF. CDR3 nucleotide sequence: TGTGCCAGCAGTTTATCCGGGACTAGAACCTACGAGCAGTACTTC.

The rearrangement uses TRBV9 and TRBJ2-2; the match to TRBD2 covers 10 bases. Germline values: CDR1 SGDLS, CDR2 YYNGEE. This CDR3 is 18 amino acids long. The junction had 6 bases not matched to a gene; V was cut back by 1 base and J by 0 bases. CDR3 in DNA: TGTGCCAGCAGCGTAAGGCTAGCGGGAGCCCCGAACACCGGGGAGCTGTTTTTT. Translating gives CASSVRLAGAPNTGELFF.

The V call is TRBV2, the J call TRBJ2-3; D is uncertain. Germline loops: CDR1 SNHLY, CDR2 FYNNEI. Deletions cut 3 bases from V and 5 bases from J, with 9 bases between. The CDR3 has 13 residues. Here the CDR3 DNA reads TGTGCCAGCAGTGATGGTTGGGGAGATACGCAGTATTTT. This codes for CASSDGWGDTQYF.

The rearrangement uses TRBV10-3 and TRBJ1-1; no clear D gene. The CDR3 extends over 12 amino acids. Germline V lookup: CDR1 ENHRY, CDR2 SYGVKD. Deletions cut 7 bases from V and 7 bases from J, with 13 bases between. The CDR3 reads CAIMSGSHEAFF. In DNA form, the CDR3 reads TGTGCCATCATGTCAGGATCGCATGAAGCTTTCTTT.

The genes are TRBV10-2 and TRBJ2-7, with D possibly being TRBD2 (5 bases). V dropped 4 bases and J dropped 2 bases, with 15 bases sitting between them. The CDR3 spans 15 residues. Germline V gene lookup returns CDR1 WSHSY and CDR2 SAAADI. This CDR3 reads CASSVTGLGTYEQYF. The CDR3 DNA follows: TGCGCCAGCAGTGTTACGGGGTTGGGAACCTACGAGCAGTACTTC.

This chain's CDR3 is CASSLEDFIETQYF. The CDR3 coding sequence is TGTGCCAGCAGTTTAGAGGACTTTATAGAGACCCAGTACTTC. The V call is TRBV28, the J call TRBJ2-5; a possible D gene is TRBD2 (5 bases). The CDR3 contains 14 residues. The germline gives CDR1 MDHEN, CDR2 SYDVKM. Trimming took off 2 bases at V and 4 bases at J, with 11 bases between the two ends.

This chain joins TRBV6-4 and TRBJ1-3; no reliable D call. The germline gives CDR1 MRHNA, CDR2 SNTAGT. CDR3 length: 16 residues. Trimming shortened V by 0 bases and J by 3 bases, and 12 bases separated the two germline ends. CDR3 loop: CASSDSDVDVGNTIYF. In DNA form, the CDR3 reads TGTGCCAGCAGTGACTCTGATGTCGACGTTGGAAACACCATATATTTT.

The rearrangement uses TRBV18 and TRBJ2-5; 7 bases agree with TRBD1. Germline V gene sequence: CDR1 KGHSH, CDR2 LQKENI. After removal of 4 bases from V and 1 base from J, the junction contained 3 bases not matched to a gene. The CDR3 length is 14 residues. CDR3 loop: CASSLNRGQETQYF. The CDR3 coding sequence is TGTGCCAGCTCACTAAACAGGGGCCAAGAGACCCAGTACTTC.

In its sample, this clone was seen once. This chain uses TRBV7-9 with TRBJ2-2, with 8 bases aligning to TRBD1. The germline V gene encodes CDR1 SEHNR and CDR2 FQNEAQ (reference sequence). Losses at the gene ends were 3 bases for V and 3 bases for J; bases not matched to a gene: 6. CDR3 length: 16 residues. CDR3 sequence reads: CASSFIRGPYTGELFF. The CDR3 DNA is TGTGCCAGCAGCTTTATCAGGGGGCCTTACACCGGGGAGCTGTTTTTT.

Worth noting for this clone: This sample also contains other DNA sequences that code for the same CDR3. The rearrangement joins TRBV11-2 to TRBJ2-7; the D gene is possibly TRBD2 (6 bases). This CDR3 is built from 14 residues. The V gene lost 1 base and the J gene lost 1 base, with 8 bases spanning the gap. Germline CDR1 and CDR2: SGHAT and FQNNGV. CDR3 nucleotide sequence: TGTGCCAGCAGCTTAGGGGCGGGATCCTACGAGCAGTACTTC. The encoded protein is CASSLGAGSYEQYF.

The rearrangement links TRBV27 to TRBJ2-1, with 7 bases lining up with TRBD2. CDR3 size: 18 residues. Germline V lookup: CDR1 MNHEY, CDR2 SMNVEV (reference sequence). V lost 1 base to trimming and J lost 6 bases; unmatched junction nucleotides: 15. The CDR3, as DNA: TGTGCCAGCAGTTTATTGGTGGCTAGCGGCCCTATGGGCAATGAGCAGTTCTTC. It translates to CASSLLVASGPMGNEQFF.